The T cell receptor beta chain under discussion was sequenced for a study of response to subunit inactivated influenza vaccine. Study results and caveats: Each seasonal influenza vaccination recruits few new T cells, the authors suggested.

The CDR3 totals 14 residues. Germline values: CDR1 SNHLY, CDR2 FYNNEI. V lost 9 bases and J 3 bases, leaving 17 bases between the germline ends. This clonotype has just a few counts. No antigen is known for it. TCRdb itself ran the RT-PCR reads through MiXCR, one entry per CDR3 protein. The sample holds a few hundred thousand distinct CDR3 sequences, 14% seen once. The receptor's source is a man in his forties or fifties who received an inactivated influenza vaccine. The chain couples TRBV2 to TRBJ1-1; D is undetermined. Here the sequenced sample was PBMCs from blood, taken less than 13 days after vaccination. CDR3 region: CARGGSRGYTEAFF. The CDR3 DNA follows: TGTGCCAGGGGCGGCAGCCGAGGATACACTGAAGCTTTCTTT.